This T cell receptor (beta chain) emerged from a study of blood T cells in healthy people across ages. Healthy Caucasian individuals from Russia aged about 6 to 90 served as donors. At least 6 million PBMCs were isolated per sample. General study points: A roughly linear age-dependent decrease characterized TCR beta diversity per million T cells. Diversity was estimated from one million T cells, and these estimates were considered underestimates.

Primed by a sample-barcoded 5' primer and a J-beta primer mix, a second PCR proceeded for about 7 to 11 cycles. TCRdb re-derived calls from the 5' RACE reads in MiXCR, one entry per CDR3 protein. The sample carries about 780,000 distinct CDR3 sequences, 46% recorded once. This clonotype has just a few counts. Its target is unknown. The sequenced sample was blood. This clonotype originated in a man at least 80 years old in good health.

The CDR3 sequence is CSARPSGDTYEQYF. DNA for the CDR3: TGCAGTGCTAGACCTAGCGGGGATACCTACGAGCAGTACTTC. This sequence joins TRBV20-1 and TRBJ2-7; 9 nucleotides match TRBD2. V lost 2 bases to trimming and J lost 2 bases; unmatched junction nucleotides: 4. The CDR3 has 14 residues. Per germline, CDR1 DFQATT and CDR2 SNEGSKA (reference sequence).